These T cell receptor beta chains were read from a single sample in a study of blood T cell repertoires in COVID-19. The assay was immunoSEQ multiplex PCR, and TCRdb's table has in-frame clones only and misses some. The sample has about 220,000 clones; around 83% are singletons. Sequencing used peripheral blood. The receptors derive from a woman in her 70s with COVID-19, enrolled during active disease. Both conserved end residues are part of each CDR3. D genes are given only for firm matches. Size is omitted from some rows. Given values are once, few, many or a class for expanded clones.

TRBJ1-1 | TRBV28 | . | . | TGTGCCAGCAGCTCACCCTCAAACAGGCCTGAAGCTTTCTTT | CASSSPSNRPEAFF
TRBJ2-5 | TRBV28 | TRBD2 | . | TGTGCCAGCAGTTCATATCTAGCGGGAGAAAGGGAGACCCAGTACTTC | CASSSYLAGERETQYF
TRBJ1-6 | TRBV7-3 | . | few | TGTGCCAGCAGCTTGGACATTATCGGCTCACCCCTCCACTTT | CASSLDIIGSPLHF
TRBJ1-1 | TRBV18 | TRBD1 | . | TGTGCCAGCTCACCTAGACCGGGACAGGGGGCGGGAAGCGGTGAAGCTTTCTTT | CASSPRPGQGAGSGEAFF
TRBJ1-5 | TRBV3-1/TRBV3-2 | TRBD1 | . | TGTGCCAGCAGCCAAGATGCTATCTATACAGGGGATCAGCCCCAGCATTTT | CASSQDAIYTGDQPQHF
TRBJ1-5 | TRBV28 | TRBD1 | . | TGTGCCAGCAGCCCGGGGACAGGAAGGAGTGGACAGCCCCAGCATTTT | CASSPGTGRSGQPQHF
TRBJ2-7 | TRBV18 | . | . | TGTGCCAGCTCACCAGGCAGAGGGCCACCCTACGAGCAGTACTTC | CASSPGRGPPYEQYF
TRBJ1-1 | TRBV24-1 | . | . | TGTGCCACCAATTCCTCAGGGGTCACTGAAGCTTTCTTT | CATNSSGVTEAFF
TRBJ2-7 | TRBV6-2/TRBV6-3 | TRBD2 | . | TGTGCCAGCAGTTACTCCGCGGGGGTAACCTACGAGCAGTACTTC | CASSYSAGVTYEQYF
TRBJ2-7 | TRBV5-1 | . | many | TGCGCCAGCAGCTTCCGGCAGGGGCCTGACGAGCAGTACTTC | CASSFRQGPDEQYF
TRBJ1-1 | TRBV7-2 | . | . | TGTGCCAGCAGCTTATTACCGGGGGGCACTGAAGCTTTCTTT | CASSLLPGGTEAFF
TRBJ2-7 | TRBV6-1 | . | . | TGTGCCAGCAGTGTGTTTTTGGTGGGGCAGGGGGGCTACGAGCAGTACTTC | CASSVFLVGQGGYEQYF
TRBJ1-2 | TRBV24-1 | TRBD1 | once | TGTGCCACCAGTGATTTCGGGACAGACTATGGCTACACCTTC | CATSDFGTDYGYTF
TRBJ2-1 | TRBV7-3 | . | . | TGTGCCAGCAGCCGAAATCCGGGAGAAGGGGCCTACAATGAGCAGTTCTTC | CASSRNPGEGAYNEQFF
TRBJ1-1 | TRBV7-9 | . | few | TGTGCCAGCAGCTTGAGCGGGGTTACTGAAGCTTTCTTT | CASSLSGVTEAFF
TRBJ2-1 | TRBV7-9 | TRBD2 | once | TGTGCCAGCAGCTTACTTGGACTAGCGGAGGGTGAGCAGTTCTTC | CASSLLGLAEGEQFF
TRBJ1-5 | TRBV6-2/TRBV6-3 | TRBD1 | . | TGTGCCAGCAGTAGGGGACAGGGCGGGATTAGCAATCAGCCCCAGCATTTT | CASSRGQGGISNQPQHF
TRBJ2-3 | TRBV9 | TRBD1 | . | TGTGCCAGCAGCGTAAGGGGACAGGGGGCCCTCACAGATACGCAGTATTTT | CASSVRGQGALTDTQYF
TRBJ2-1 | TRBV28 | . | . | TGTGCCAGCGGGGAGAGAAGAGGCAATGAGCAGTTCTTC | CASGERRGNEQFF
TRBJ1-6 | TRBV2 | TRBD1 | . | TGTGCCGGAAGGACAGGGGAAAGTTCACCCCTCCACTTT | CAGRTGESSPLHF
TRBJ2-1 | TRBV2 | TRBD2 | . | TGTGCCAGCAGAAAACTAGCGGGAGGGCCGAGCAATGAGCAGTTCTTC | CASRKLAGGPSNEQFF
TRBJ2-3 | TRBV7-9 | . | . | TGTGCCACCTCCTTAGAGGCAGATACGCAGTATTTT | CATSLEADTQYF
TRBJ1-5 | TRBV18 | . | . | TGTGCCAGCTCACCTTTCTCCAGGGGTGATAATCAGCCCCAGCATTTT | CASSPFSRGDNQPQHF
TRBJ1-2 | TRBV30 | . | . | TGTGCCTGGAGTCTCCCCTGGGAGATCAACTATGGCTACACCTTC | CAWSLPWEINYGYTF
TRBJ1-4 | TRBV30 | TRBD1 | . | TGTGCCTGGAACTACGACAGGGGGGAAAAACTGTTTTTT | CAWNYDRGEKLFF
TRBJ1-4 | TRBV28 | TRBD1 | . | TGTGCCAGCGTGGGGCAGGGGGCGTTTCGAGAAAAACTGTTTTTT | CASVGQGAFREKLFF
TRBJ1-1 | TRBV18 | . | . | TGTGCCAGCTCACAGGGTGAGGGCACTGAAGCTTTCTTT | CASSQGEGTEAFF
TRBJ2-5 | TRBV5-1 | TRBD1 | . | TGCGCCAGCAGCTGGCCCCCGGGACAGGGATTTGGGGAGACCCAGTACTTC | CASSWPPGQGFGETQYF
TRBJ2-2 | TRBV30 | TRBD1 | once | TGTGCCTGGTCAACAGGGGTAACTGGGGAGCTGTTTTTT | CAWSTGVTGELFF
TRBJ2-1 | TRBV24-1 | . | . | TGTGCCACCAGTGGGACTTTCGGGTTACGGAATGAGCAGTTCTTC | CATSGTFGLRNEQFF
TRBJ1-4 | TRBV28 | . | . | TGTGCCAGCGAAGGTTCCGGGACTTTGGATGAAAAACTGTTTTTT | CASEGSGTLDEKLFF
TRBJ1-2 | TRBV18 | TRBD1 | once | TGTGCCAGCTCGCCGGGACAGGGGAATCGCTATGGCTACACCTTC | CASSPGQGNRYGYTF
TRBJ2-7 | TRBV18 | TRBD1 | . | TGTGCCAGCTCACCCGGGGGACAGGGGGCCTACGAGCAGTACTTC | CASSPGGQGAYEQYF
TRBJ1-5 | TRBV2 | TRBD1 | . | TGTGCCAGCTCCACAGGGGAACATCAGCCCCAGCATTTT | CASSTGEHQPQHF
TRBJ1-2 | TRBV4-3 | . | few | TGCGCCAGCAGCCAAGAAGAACAGATCTATGGCTACACCTTC | CASSQEEQIYGYTF
TRBJ1-2 | TRBV7-9 | TRBD1 | . | TGTGCCAGCAGCTCCTCCGGGACAGGGAATGGCTACACCTTC | CASSSSGTGNGYTF
TRBJ2-3 | TRBV6-5 | . | once | TGTGCCAGCAAACTCCACCCCACAGATACGCAGTATTTT | CASKLHPTDTQYF
TRBJ1-2 | TRBV7-3 | TRBD1 | . | TGTGCCAGCAGCCCGGACAGGAATAACTATGGCTACACCTTC | CASSPDRNNYGYTF
TRBJ2-2 | TRBV5-1 | TRBD2 | . | TGCGCCAGCAGCTTGTTCCCTCCGGGAGGGACGAACACCGGGGAGCTGTTTTTT | CASSLFPPGGTNTGELFF